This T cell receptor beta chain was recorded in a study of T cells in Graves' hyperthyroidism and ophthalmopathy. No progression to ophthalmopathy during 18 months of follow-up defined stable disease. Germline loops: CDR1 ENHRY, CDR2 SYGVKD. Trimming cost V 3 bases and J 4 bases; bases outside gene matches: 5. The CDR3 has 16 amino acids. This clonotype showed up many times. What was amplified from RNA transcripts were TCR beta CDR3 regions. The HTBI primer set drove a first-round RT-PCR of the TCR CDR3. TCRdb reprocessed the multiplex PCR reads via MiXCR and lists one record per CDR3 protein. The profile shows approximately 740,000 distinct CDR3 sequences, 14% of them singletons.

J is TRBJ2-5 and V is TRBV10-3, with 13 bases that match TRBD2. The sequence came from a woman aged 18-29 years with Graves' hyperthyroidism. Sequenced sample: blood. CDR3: CAISERTSGSGETQYF. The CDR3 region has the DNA TGTGCCATCAGTGAACGGACTAGCGGGAGTGGAGAGACCCAGTACTTC.